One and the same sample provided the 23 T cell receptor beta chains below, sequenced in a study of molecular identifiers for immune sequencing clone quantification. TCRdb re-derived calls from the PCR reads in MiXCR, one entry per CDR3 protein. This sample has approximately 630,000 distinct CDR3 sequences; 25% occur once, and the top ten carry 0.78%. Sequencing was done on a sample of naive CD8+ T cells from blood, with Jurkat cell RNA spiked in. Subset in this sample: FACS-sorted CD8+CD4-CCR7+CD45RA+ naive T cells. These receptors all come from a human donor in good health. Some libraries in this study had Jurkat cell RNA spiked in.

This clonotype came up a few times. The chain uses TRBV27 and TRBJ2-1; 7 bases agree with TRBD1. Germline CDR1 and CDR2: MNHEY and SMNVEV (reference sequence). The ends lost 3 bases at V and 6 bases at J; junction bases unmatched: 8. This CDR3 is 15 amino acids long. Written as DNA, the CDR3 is TGTGCCAGCAGTTTGCGGACAGGCGAGGTCAATGAGCAGTTCTTC. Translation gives CASSLRTGEVNEQFF.

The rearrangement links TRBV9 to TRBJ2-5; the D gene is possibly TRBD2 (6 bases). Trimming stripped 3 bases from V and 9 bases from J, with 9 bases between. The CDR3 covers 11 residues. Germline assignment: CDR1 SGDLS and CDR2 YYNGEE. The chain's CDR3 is CASSAGGAQYF. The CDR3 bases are TGTGCCAGCAGCGCCGGCGGGGCCCAGTACTTC.

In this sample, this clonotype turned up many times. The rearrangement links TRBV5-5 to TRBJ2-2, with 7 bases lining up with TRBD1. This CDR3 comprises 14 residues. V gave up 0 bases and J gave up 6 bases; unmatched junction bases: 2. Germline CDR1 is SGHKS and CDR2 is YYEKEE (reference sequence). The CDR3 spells CASSLGTGAGELFF. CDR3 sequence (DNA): TGTGCCAGCAGCTTGGGGACAGGCGCCGGGGAGCTGTTTTTT.

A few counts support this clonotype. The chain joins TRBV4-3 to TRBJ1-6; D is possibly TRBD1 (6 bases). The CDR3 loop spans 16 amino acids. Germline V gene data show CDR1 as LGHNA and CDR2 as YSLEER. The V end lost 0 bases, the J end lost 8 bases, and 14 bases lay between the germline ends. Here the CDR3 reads CASSQDFQGTYSPLHF. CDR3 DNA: TGCGCCAGCAGCCAAGATTTCCAGGGGACGTATTCACCCCTCCACTTT.

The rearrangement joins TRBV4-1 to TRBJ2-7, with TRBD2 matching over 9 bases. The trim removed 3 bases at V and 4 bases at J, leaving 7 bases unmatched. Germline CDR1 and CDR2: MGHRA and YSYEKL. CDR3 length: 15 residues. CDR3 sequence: CASSHPGTSQYEQYF. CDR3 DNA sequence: TGCGCCAGCAGCCATCCCGGGACTAGCCAGTACGAGCAGTACTTC.

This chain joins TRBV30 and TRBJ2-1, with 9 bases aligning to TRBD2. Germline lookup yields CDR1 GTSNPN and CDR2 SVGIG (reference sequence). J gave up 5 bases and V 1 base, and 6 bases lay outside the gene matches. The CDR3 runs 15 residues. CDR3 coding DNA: TGTGCCTGGAGTGCGGCGGGAGGGCCAAACAATGAGCAGTTCTTC. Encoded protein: CAWSAAGGPNNEQFF.

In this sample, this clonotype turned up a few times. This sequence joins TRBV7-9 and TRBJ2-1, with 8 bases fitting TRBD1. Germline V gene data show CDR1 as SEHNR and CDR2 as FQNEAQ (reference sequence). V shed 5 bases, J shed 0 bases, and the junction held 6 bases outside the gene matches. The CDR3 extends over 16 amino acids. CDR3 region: CASSPRTGGSYNEQFF. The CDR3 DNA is TGTGCCAGCAGCCCAAGAACAGGGGGCTCCTACAATGAGCAGTTCTTC. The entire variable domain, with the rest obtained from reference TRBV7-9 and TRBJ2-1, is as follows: DTGVSQNPRHKITKRGQNVTFRCDPISEHNRLYWYRQTLGQGPEFLTYFQNEAQLEKSRLLSDRFSAERPKGSFSTLEIQRTEQGDSAMYLCASSPRTGGSYNEQFFGPGTRLTVL.

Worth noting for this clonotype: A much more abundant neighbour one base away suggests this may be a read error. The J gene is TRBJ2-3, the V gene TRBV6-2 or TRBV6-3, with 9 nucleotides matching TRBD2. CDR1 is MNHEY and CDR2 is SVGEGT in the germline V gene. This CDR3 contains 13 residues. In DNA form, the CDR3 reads TGTGTCAGCAGTTTAGCGGGGGAAGTCACGCAGTATTTT. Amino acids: CVSSLAGEVTQYF.

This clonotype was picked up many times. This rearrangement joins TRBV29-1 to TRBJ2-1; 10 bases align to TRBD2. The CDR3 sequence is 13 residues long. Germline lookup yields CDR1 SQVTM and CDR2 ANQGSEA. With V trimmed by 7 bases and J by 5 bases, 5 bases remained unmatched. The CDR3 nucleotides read TGCAGCGCTCCGGGACTAGCGAACAATGAGCAGTTCTTC. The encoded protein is CSAPGLANNEQFF.

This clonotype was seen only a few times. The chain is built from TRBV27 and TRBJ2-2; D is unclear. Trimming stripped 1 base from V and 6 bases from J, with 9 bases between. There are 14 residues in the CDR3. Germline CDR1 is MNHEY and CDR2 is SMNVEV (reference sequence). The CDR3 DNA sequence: TGTGCCAGCAGTTTATTCCTGGGATCCGGGGAGCTGTTTTTT. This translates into CASSLFLGSGELFF.

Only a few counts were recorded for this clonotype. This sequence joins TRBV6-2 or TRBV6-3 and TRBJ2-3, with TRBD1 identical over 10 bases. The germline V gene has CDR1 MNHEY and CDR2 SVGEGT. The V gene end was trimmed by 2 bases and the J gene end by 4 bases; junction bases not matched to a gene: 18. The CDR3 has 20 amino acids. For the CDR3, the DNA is TGTGCCAGCAGTTACATCCGGGACAGGGGACCTGAGCCATTCGCAGATACGCAGTATTTT. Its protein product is CASSYIRDRGPEPFADTQYF.

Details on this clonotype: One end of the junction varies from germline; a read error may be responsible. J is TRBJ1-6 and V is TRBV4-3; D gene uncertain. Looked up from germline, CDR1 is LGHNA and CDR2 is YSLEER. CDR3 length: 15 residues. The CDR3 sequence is CANSQDLGRATPLHF. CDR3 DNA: TGCGCCAACAGCCAAGATTTGGGAAGGGCCACACCCCTCCACTTT.

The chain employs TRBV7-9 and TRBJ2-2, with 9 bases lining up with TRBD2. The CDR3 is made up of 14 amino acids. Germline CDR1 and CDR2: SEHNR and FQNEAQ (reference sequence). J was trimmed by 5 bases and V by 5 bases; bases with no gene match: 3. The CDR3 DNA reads TGTGCCAGCAGCCGAGCGGGAGGTACCGGGGAGCTGTTTTTT. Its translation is CASSRAGGTGELFF.

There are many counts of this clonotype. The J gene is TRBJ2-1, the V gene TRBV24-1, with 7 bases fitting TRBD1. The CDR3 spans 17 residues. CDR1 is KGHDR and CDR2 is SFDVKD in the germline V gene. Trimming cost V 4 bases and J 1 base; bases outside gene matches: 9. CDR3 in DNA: TGTGCCACCAGTGACTCCGCTACAGGGGAGTCCTACAATGAGCAGTTCTTC. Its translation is CATSDSATGESYNEQFF.

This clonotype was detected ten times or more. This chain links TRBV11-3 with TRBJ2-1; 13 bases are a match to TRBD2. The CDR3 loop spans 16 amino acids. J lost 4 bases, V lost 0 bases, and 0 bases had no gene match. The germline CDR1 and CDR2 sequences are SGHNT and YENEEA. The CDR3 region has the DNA TGTGCCAGCAGCTTAGAGGGACTAGCGGGGTACAATGAGCAGTTCTTC. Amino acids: CASSLEGLAGYNEQFF. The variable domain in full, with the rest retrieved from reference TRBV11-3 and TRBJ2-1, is EAGVVQSPRYKIIEKKQPVAFWCNPISGHNTLYWYLQNLGQGPELLIRYENEEAVDDSQLPKDRFSAERLKGVDSTLKIQPAELGDSAVYLCASSLEGLAGYNEQFFGPGTRLTVL.

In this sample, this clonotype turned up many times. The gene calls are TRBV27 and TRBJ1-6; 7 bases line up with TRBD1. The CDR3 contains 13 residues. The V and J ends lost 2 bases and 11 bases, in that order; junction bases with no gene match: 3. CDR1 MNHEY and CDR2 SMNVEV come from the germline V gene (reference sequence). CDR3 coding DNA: TGTGCCAGCAGTTTAGGGACAGCTGCACCCCTCCACTTT. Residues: CASSLGTAAPLHF.

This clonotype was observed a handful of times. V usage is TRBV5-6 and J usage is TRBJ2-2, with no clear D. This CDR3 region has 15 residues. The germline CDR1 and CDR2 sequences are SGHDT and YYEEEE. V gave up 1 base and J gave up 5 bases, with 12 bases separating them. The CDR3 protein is CASSLRHTLTGELFF. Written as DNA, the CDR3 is TGTGCCAGCAGCTTGCGGCATACCCTGACCGGGGAGCTGTTTTTT. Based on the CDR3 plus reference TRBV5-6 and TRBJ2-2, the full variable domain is DAGVTQSPTHLIKTRGQQVTLRCSPKSGHDTVSWYQQALGQGPQFIFQYYEEEERQRGNFPDRFSGHQFPNYSSELNVNALLLGDSALYLCASSLRHTLTGELFFGEGSRLTVL.

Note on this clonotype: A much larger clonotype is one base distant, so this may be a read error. The CDR3 DNA reads TGTGCCAGCAGCTCAGGGGCTAGCGGGGGTCCTACAGATACGCAGTATTTT. It codes for CASSSGASGGPTDTQYF. The chain links TRBV7-6 to TRBJ2-3; TRBD2 matches 10 bases. The junction had 10 bases not matched to a gene; V was cut back by 4 bases and J by 3 bases. There are 17 residues in the CDR3. From germline, CDR1 is SGHVS and CDR2 FNYEAQ. The full variable domain, in which reference TRBV7-6 and TRBJ2-3 provide the parts outside the CDR3, is GAGVSQSPRYKVTKRGQDVALRCDPISGHVSLYWYRQALGQGPEFLTYFNYEAQQDKSGLPNDRFSAERPEGSISTLTIQRTEQRDSAMYRCASSSGASGGPTDTQYFGPGTRLTVL.

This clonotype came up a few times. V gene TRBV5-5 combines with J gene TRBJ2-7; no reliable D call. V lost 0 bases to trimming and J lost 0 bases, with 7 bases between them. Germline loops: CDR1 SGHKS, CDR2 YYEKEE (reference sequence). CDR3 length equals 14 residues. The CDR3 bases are TGTGCCAGCAGCTTGGGGTTTCCCTCCTACGAGCAGTACTTC. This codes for CASSLGFPSYEQYF.

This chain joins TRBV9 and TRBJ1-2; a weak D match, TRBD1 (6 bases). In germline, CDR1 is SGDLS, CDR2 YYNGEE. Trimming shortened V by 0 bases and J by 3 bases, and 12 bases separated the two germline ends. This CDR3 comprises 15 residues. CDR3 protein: CASSVEVGGDYGYTF. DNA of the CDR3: TGTGCCAGCAGCGTAGAGGTAGGGGGGGACTATGGCTACACCTTC. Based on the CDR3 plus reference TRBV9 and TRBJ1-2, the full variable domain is DSGVTQTPKHLITATGQRVTLRCSPRSGDLSVYWYQQSLDQGLQFLIQYYNGEERAKGNILERFSAQQFPDLHSELNLSSLELGDSALYFCASSVEVGGDYGYTFGSGTRLTVV.

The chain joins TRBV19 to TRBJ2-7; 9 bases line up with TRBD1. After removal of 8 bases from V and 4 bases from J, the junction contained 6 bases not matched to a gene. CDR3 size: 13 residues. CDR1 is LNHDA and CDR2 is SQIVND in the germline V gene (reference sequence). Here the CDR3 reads CASGQGINYEQYF. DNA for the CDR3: TGTGCCAGTGGACAGGGGATCAATTACGAGCAGTACTTC. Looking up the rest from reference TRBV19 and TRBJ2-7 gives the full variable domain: DGGITQSPKYLFRKEGQNVTLSCEQNLNHDAMYWYRQDPGQGLRLIYYSQIVNDFQKGDIAEGYSVSREKKESFPLTVTSAQKNPTAFYLCASGQGINYEQYFGPGTRLTVT.

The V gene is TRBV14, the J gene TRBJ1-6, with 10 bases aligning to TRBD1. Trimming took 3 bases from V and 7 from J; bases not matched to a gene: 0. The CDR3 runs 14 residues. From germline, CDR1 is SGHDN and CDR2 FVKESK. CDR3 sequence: CASSQTGGNSPLHF. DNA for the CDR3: TGTGCCAGCAGCCAGACAGGGGGCAATTCACCCCTCCACTTT. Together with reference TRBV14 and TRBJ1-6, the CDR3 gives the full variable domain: EAGVTQFPSHSVIEKGQTVTLRCDPISGHDNLYWYRRVMGKEIKFLLHFVKESKQDESGMPNNRFLAERTGGTYSTLKVQPAELEDSGVYFCASSQTGGNSPLHFGNGTRLTVT.

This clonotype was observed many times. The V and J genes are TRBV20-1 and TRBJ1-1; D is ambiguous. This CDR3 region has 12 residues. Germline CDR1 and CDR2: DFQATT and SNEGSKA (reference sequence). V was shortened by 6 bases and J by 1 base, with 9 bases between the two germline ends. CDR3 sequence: CSAYPQNTEAFF. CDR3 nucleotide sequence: TGCAGTGCCTACCCCCAGAACACTGAAGCTTTCTTT.